This T cell receptor (beta chain) is drawn from a study of chemoradiotherapy in HPV16-positive cancers. The J segment lost 5 bases and the V segment lost 6 bases, leaving 7 bases of the junction unmatched. Germline V gene data show CDR1 as ENHRY and CDR2 as SYGVKD. CDR3 length equals 14 residues. Sequencing was performed with immunoSEQ multiplex PCR; in TCRdb, only in-frame clones are kept and a portion is missing. Among roughly 15,000 clones listed, roughly 89% were seen once. The receptor was isolated from a human donor with HPV-associated anogenital cancer. Sequencing used tumor tissue, obtained from a patient who underwent chemoradiotherapy. The chain employs TRBV10-3 and TRBJ1-1; 9 bases map to TRBD1. CDR3 loop: CAISVRDRVTEAFF. The CDR3, as DNA: TGTGCCATCAGCGTCCGGGACAGGGTTACTGAAGCTTTCTTT.